This is a list of T cell receptor beta chains from one sample in a study of neurological immune-mediated disorders. MiXCR, run by TCRdb on the 5' RACE reads, gives a single entry per CDR3 protein. The sample comprises fewer than 110,000 distinct CDR3 sequences, 11% of which are singletons, and more than 2.5% rests with the top ten. The sample taken for sequencing was PBMCs. These TCRs come from a female donor with HTLV-1-associated myelopathy (HAM/TSP). The CDR3 runs from the conserved cysteine through the conserved F or W. The D gene is left open where the match is weak. Not all rows give a size; the values are once, few, many and, for expanded clones, a class.

J gene	D gene	clone size	V gene	CDR3 DNA	CDR3 protein
TRBJ2-3	TRBD1	many	TRBV4-2	TGTGCCAGCAGCCAAGATTACCAGGCGGACAGGGGTACAGATACGCAGTATTTT	CASSQDYQADRGTDTQYF
TRBJ2-1	.	few	TRBV20-1	TGCAGTGCTAGAGCGTCATCGAGATCACAGTTCTTC	CSARASSRSQFF
TRBJ2-5	.	many	TRBV5-1	TGCGCCAGCAGCTTGGATTTTGGGACCCAGTACTTC	CASSLDFGTQYF
TRBJ1-6	.	many	TRBV20-1	TGCAGTGCTAGGGCCAGAGGGCGAGGGTTAAGTTCACCCCTCCACTTT	CSARARGRGLSSPLHF
TRBJ2-3	.	many	TRBV9	TGTGCCAGCGGAGGGGGGGGGCTGGATACGCAGTATTTT	CASGGGGLDTQYF
TRBJ2-7	.	many	TRBV5-1	TGCGCCAGCAGCTTGGACGGCTTGCCGAGCTCCTACGAGCAGTACTTC	CASSLDGLPSSYEQYF
TRBJ2-7	TRBD1	many	TRBV7-9	TGTGCCAGCAGCTACCCCCCGGGACAGGCCCCCGAGCAGTACTTC	CASSYPPGQAPEQYF
TRBJ2-1	TRBD2	many	TRBV5-1	TGCGCCAGCAGCCAGGGACTAGCGGGGGGGCCGGGCTCCTACAATGAGCAGTTCTTC	CASSQGLAGGPGSYNEQFF
TRBJ2-7	.	many	TRBV4-1	TGCGCCAGCAGCCAAGCTGAGGGAGTGGGTTACGAGCAGTACTTC	CASSQAEGVGYEQYF
TRBJ2-3	.	many	TRBV5-4	TGTGCCAGCAACCATCCAGGGTATGGGACAGATACGCAGTATTTT	CASNHPGYGTDTQYF
TRBJ1-2	.	medium-sized	TRBV12-3/TRBV12-4	TGTGCCAGCAGTTTAAGGGGATCCTGGCGGGGCTACACCTTC	CASSLRGSWRGYTF
TRBJ1-6	TRBD1	many	TRBV20-1	TGCAGTGCTAGACACAGGGGGCTGGGGAATTCACCCCTCCACTTT	CSARHRGLGNSPLHF
TRBJ2-7	.	.	TRBV5-1	TGCGCCAGCAGCTTAAATGTACTGGCCTACGAGCAGTACTTC	CASSLNVLAYEQYF
TRBJ2-1	TRBD1	many	TRBV5-1	TGCGCCAGCAGCTCGACAGGGCCCCCCCACAATGAGCAGTTCTTC	CASSSTGPPHNEQFF
TRBJ2-5	.	medium-sized	TRBV5-1	TGCGCCAGCAGCTTGACGCAAGAGACCCAGTACTTC	CASSLTQETQYF
TRBJ2-2	TRBD2	many	TRBV5-1	TGCGCCAGCAGGTCACCGGGACTAGCGGGGGCGAACACCGGGGAGCTGTTTTTT	CASRSPGLAGANTGELFF
TRBJ2-7	.	many	TRBV28	TGTGCCAGCAGTTTATCAGGGATACTACGGTTGGGCGAGCAGTACTTC	CASSLSGILRLGEQYF
TRBJ2-3	TRBD1	many	TRBV6-1	TGTGCCAGCAGTGAAGGGGACAGGGTTGCAGATACGCAGTATTTT	CASSEGDRVADTQYF
TRBJ2-1	TRBD2	many	TRBV7-9	TGTGCCAGCAGCTTTAGCCTCGGAGCGGGGAACAATGAGCAGTTCTTC	CASSFSLGAGNNEQFF
TRBJ2-3	.	many	TRBV4-1	TGCGCCAGCAGCCACGGGACGCCGGCCCGGTATTTT	CASSHGTPARYF
TRBJ2-7	TRBD1	many	TRBV5-6	TGTGCCAGCAGAGAGGGGACAGGCGGCTACGAGCAGTACTTC	CASREGTGGYEQYF
TRBJ2-7	.	many	TRBV7-9	TGTGCCAGCAGCTTCAGGCAGATTAACTACGAGCAGTACTTC	CASSFRQINYEQYF
TRBJ1-1	TRBD1	many	TRBV12-3/TRBV12-4	TGTGCCAGCAGTTTTGAACAGGGGGCCGGAGCTTTCTTT	CASSFEQGAGAFF
TRBJ2-2	TRBD1	many	TRBV6-1	TGTGCCAGCAGTGCCGGGGACAGGGGTTACACCGGGGAGCTGTTTTTT	CASSAGDRGYTGELFF
TRBJ1-5	TRBD1	many	TRBV28	TGTGCCAGCAGTACACAGGGGGGGTATCAGCCCCAGCATTTT	CASSTQGGYQPQHF
TRBJ1-1	.	many	TRBV20-1	TGCAGTGCTAGAGATCGAAAGGGAACGGCTCGCACTGAAGCTTTCTTT	CSARDRKGTARTEAFF